This is a list of T cell receptor beta chains from one sample in a study of T cell responses to AZD1222 COVID-19 vaccine. Produced via immunoSEQ multiplex PCR; TCRdb's table is partial and in-frame only. The table lists 100,000 to 150,000 clones, about 91% of them singletons. Here the sequenced sample was peripheral blood, taken on day 0 of AZD1222 vaccination. These receptors were collected from an adult in good health. CDR3s include the opening cysteine and the closing phenylalanine or tryptophan. A D gene is named only where the DNA matches it firmly. Only part of the rows carry a size: once, few, many, or a class if the clone is expanded.

J	length	D	V	size	CDR3	DNA
TRBJ1-2	13	.	TRBV28	.	CASSDHKGVGYTF	TGTGCCAGCAGTGACCACAAAGGGGTTGGCTACACCTTC
TRBJ2-2	17	TRBD1	TRBV9	.	CASSSRVGTGYTGELFF	TGTGCCAGCAGCTCGAGAGTTGGGACAGGGTACACCGGGGAGCTGTTTTTT
TRBJ1-2	16	.	TRBV5-1	once	CASSDPGDEASYGYTF	TGCGCCAGCAGCGATCCTGGGGATGAGGCTTCCTATGGCTACACCTTC
TRBJ1-5	13	.	TRBV2	.	CASSPGENQPQHF	TGTGCCAGCAGCCCCGGGGAAAATCAGCCCCAGCATTTT
TRBJ2-1	14	.	TRBV24-1	.	CATSDYRQPNEQFF	TGTGCCACCAGTGATTACCGACAGCCCAATGAGCAGTTCTTC
TRBJ1-2	13	.	TRBV5-4	.	CASSFKGSAGYTF	TGTGCCAGCAGCTTTAAGGGTTCGGCTGGCTACACCTTC
TRBJ2-2	13	.	TRBV7-2	.	CASSFRWTGELFF	TGTGCCAGCAGCTTCAGGTGGACCGGGGAGCTGTTTTTT
TRBJ1-2	16	TRBD1	TRBV5-6	once	CASSLGTGALPYGYTF	TGTGCCAGCAGCTTAGGAACAGGGGCTTTGCCCTATGGCTACACCTTC
TRBJ1-2	15	.	TRBV4-1	.	CASSQVFGGGIGYTF	TGCGCCAGCAGCCAAGTGTTCGGGGGTGGGATTGGCTACACCTTC
TRBJ2-3	17	.	TRBV7-9	.	CASRPPFRTRLTDTQYF	TGTGCCAGCAGACCCCCCTTCCGGACACGACTCACAGATACGCAGTATTTT
TRBJ1-2	14	.	TRBV5-1	.	CASSLGGGVNGYTF	TGCGCCAGCAGCTTGGGAGGGGGTGTGAATGGCTACACCTTC
TRBJ2-2	15	.	TRBV6-5	.	CASSIPYDSSGELFF	TGTGCCAGCAGTATCCCCTACGATTCGTCGGGGGAGCTGTTTTTT
TRBJ1-1	14	.	TRBV4-3	.	CASSQGTSNTEAFF	TGCGCCAGCAGCCAAGGCACCTCGAACACTGAAGCTTTCTTT
TRBJ2-1	13	.	TRBV18	.	CASSPGLNNEQFF	TGTGCCAGCTCACCGGGTCTTAATAATGAGCAGTTCTTC
TRBJ1-2	16	TRBD1	TRBV7-3	.	CASSLGPGTGPYGYTF	TGTGCCAGCAGCTTAGGGCCCGGGACAGGACCGTATGGCTACACCTTC